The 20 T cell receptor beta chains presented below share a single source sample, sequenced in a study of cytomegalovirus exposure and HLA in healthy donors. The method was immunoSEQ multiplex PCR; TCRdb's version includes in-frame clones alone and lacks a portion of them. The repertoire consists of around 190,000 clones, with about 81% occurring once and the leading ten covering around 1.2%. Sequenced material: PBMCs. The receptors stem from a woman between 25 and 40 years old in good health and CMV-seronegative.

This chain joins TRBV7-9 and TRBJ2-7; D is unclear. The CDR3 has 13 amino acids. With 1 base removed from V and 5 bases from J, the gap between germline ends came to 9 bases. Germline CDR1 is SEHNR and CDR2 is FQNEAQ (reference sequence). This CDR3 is CASSLGSPDEQYF. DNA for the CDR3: TGTGCCAGCAGCTTAGGTTCCCCGGACGAGCAGTACTTC. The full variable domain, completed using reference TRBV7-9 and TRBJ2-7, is DTGVSQNPRHKITKRGQNVTFRCDPISEHNRLYWYRQTLGQGPEFLTYFQNEAQLEKSRLLSDRFSAERPKGSFSTLEIQRTEQGDSAMYLCASSLGSPDEQYFGPGTRLTVT.

The CDR3 DNA sequence: TGTGCCATCAGTGAGTCGGAGCGGTACGAGCAGTACTTC. Translating gives CAISESERYEQYF. The chain uses TRBV10-3 and TRBJ2-7; D may be TRBD2 (5 bases). V lost 0 bases and J 4 bases, leaving 7 bases between the germline ends. Germline V lookup: CDR1 ENHRY, CDR2 SYGVKD. CDR3 length equals 13 residues.

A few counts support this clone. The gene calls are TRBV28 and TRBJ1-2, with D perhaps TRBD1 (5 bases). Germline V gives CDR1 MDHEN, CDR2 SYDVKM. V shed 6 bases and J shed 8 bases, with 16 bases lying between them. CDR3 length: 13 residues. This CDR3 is CASRPGGAIGYTF. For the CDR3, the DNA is TGTGCCAGCAGGCCGGGAGGGGCGATCGGCTACACCTTC.

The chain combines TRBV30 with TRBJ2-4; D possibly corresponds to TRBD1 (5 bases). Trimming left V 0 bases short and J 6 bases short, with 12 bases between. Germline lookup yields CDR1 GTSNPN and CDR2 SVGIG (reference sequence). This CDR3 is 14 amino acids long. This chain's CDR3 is CAWSVLGRGNIQYF. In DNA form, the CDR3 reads TGTGCCTGGAGTGTATTGGGAAGGGGAAACATTCAGTACTTC.

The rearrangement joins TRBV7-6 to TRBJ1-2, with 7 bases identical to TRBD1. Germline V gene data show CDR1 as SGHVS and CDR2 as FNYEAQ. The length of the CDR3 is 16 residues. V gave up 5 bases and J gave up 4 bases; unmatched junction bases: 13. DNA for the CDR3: TGTGCCAGCAGCCCCCGCGGGGCAGGGGGTGGCTATGGCTACACCTTC. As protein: CASSPRGAGGGYGYTF.

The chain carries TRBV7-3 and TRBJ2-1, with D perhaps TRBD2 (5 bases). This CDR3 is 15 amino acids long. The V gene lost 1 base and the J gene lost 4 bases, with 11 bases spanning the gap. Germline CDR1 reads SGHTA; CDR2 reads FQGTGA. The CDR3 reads CASSLSAGGYNEQFF. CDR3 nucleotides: TGTGCCAGCAGCTTAAGTGCGGGCGGATACAATGAGCAGTTCTTC.

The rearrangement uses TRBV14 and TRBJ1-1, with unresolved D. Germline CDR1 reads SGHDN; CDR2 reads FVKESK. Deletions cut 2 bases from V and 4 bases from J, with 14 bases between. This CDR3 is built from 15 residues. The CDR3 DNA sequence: TGTGCCAGCAGCCAATTCCCGGGATTGGGCACTGAAGCTTTCTTT. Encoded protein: CASSQFPGLGTEAFF.

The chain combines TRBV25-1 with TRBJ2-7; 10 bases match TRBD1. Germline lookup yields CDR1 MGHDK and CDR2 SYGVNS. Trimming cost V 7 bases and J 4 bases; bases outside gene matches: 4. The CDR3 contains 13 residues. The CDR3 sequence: CASKTGGLYEQYF. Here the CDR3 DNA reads TGTGCCAGCAAGACAGGGGGCTTATACGAGCAGTACTTC.

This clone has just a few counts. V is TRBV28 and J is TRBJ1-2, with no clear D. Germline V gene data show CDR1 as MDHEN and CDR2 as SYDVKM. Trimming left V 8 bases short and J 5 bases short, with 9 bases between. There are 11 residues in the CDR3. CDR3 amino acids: CASALEYGYTF. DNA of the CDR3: TGTGCCAGCGCCCTTGAGTATGGCTACACCTTC.

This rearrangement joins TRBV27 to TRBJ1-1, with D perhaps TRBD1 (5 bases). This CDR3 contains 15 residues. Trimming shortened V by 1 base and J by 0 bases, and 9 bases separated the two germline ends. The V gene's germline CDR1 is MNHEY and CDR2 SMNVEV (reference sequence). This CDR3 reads CASSLFGGLNTEAFF. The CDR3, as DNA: TGTGCCAGCAGTTTATTCGGGGGATTGAACACTGAAGCTTTCTTT.

CDR3 loop: CASSTGQGKAYEQYF. CDR3 sequence (DNA): TGTGCCAGCAGCACCGGACAGGGAAAGGCCTACGAGCAGTACTTC. This chain uses TRBV5-6 with TRBJ2-7; 8 bases match TRBD1. Germline V gene lookup returns CDR1 SGHDT and CDR2 YYEEEE. Trimming removed 4 bases from V and 2 bases from J; junction bases left unmatched: 8. The CDR3 runs to 15 residues.

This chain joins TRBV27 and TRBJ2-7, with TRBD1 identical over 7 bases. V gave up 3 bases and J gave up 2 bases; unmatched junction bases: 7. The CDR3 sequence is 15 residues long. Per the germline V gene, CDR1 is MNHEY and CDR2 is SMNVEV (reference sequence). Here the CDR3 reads CASSLVGTATYEQYF. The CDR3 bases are TGTGCCAGCAGTTTGGTCGGGACAGCCACCTACGAGCAGTACTTC.

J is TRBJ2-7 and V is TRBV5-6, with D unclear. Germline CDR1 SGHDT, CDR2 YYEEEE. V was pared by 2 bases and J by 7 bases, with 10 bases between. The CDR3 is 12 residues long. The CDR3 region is CASSFDTLEQYF. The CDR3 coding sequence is TGTGCCAGCAGCTTCGACACCCTGGAGCAGTACTTC.

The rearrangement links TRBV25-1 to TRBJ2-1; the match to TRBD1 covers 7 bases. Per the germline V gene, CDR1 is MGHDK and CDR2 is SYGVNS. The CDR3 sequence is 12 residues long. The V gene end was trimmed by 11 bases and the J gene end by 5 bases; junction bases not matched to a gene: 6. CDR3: CASTGVDNEQFF. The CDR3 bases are TGTGCCTCCACAGGGGTAGACAATGAGCAGTTCTTC.

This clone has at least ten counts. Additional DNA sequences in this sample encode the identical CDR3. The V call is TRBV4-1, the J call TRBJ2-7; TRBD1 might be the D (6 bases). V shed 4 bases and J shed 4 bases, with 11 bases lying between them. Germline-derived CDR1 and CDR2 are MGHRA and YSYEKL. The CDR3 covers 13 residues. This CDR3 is CASSLQQGYEQYF. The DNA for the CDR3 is TGCGCCAGCAGCCTCCAACAGGGATACGAGCAGTACTTC.

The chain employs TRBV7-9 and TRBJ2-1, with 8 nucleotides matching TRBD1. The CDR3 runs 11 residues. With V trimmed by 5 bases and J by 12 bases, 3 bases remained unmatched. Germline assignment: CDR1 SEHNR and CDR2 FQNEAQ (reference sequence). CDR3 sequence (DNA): TGTGCCAGCAGCACCGGACAGGGGCAGTTCTTC. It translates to CASSTGQGQFF. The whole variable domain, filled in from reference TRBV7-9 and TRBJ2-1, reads DTGVSQNPRHKITKRGQNVTFRCDPISEHNRLYWYRQTLGQGPEFLTYFQNEAQLEKSRLLSDRFSAERPKGSFSTLEIQRTEQGDSAMYLCASSTGQGQFFGPGTRLTVL.

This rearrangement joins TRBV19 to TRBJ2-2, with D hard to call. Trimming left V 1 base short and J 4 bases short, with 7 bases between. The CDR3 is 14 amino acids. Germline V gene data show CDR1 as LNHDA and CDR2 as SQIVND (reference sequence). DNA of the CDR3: TGTGCCAGTAGTATAGTAGCCGGCACCGGGGAGCTGTTTTTT. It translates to CASSIVAGTGELFF. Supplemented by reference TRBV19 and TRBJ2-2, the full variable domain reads DGGITQSPKYLFRKEGQNVTLSCEQNLNHDAMYWYRQDPGQGLRLIYYSQIVNDFQKGDIAEGYSVSREKKESFPLTVTSAQKNPTAFYLCASSIVAGTGELFFGEGSRLTVL.

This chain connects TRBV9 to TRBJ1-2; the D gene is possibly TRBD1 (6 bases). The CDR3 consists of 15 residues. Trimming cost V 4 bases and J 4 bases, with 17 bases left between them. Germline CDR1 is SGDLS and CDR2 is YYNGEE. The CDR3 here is CASSSRQAAVYGYTF. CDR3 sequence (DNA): TGTGCCAGCAGCTCCAGACAGGCGGCGGTCTATGGCTACACCTTC.

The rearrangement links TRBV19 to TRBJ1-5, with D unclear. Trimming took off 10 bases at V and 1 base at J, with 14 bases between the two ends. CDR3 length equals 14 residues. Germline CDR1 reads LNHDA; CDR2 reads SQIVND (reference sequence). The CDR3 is CATSWTGSNQPQHF. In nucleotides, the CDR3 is TGTGCCACTTCCTGGACGGGGAGCAATCAGCCCCAGCATTTT.

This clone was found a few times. CDR3 sequence (DNA): TGTGCCAGCAGCTTCAACTATAATGAAAAACTGTTTTTT. Encoded protein: CASSFNYNEKLFF. The chain has TRBV11-2 and TRBJ1-4, with unresolved D. The CDR3 totals 13 residues. The germline V gene has CDR1 SGHAT and CDR2 FQNNGV. V shed 3 bases and J shed 4 bases, with 6 bases lying between them. The complete variable domain, with remaining parts taken from reference TRBV11-2 and TRBJ1-4, reads EAGVAQSPRYKIIEKRQSVAFWCNPISGHATLYWYQQILGQGPKLLIQFQNNGVVDDSQLPKDRFSAERLKGVDSTLKIQPAKLEDSAVYLCASSFNYNEKLFFGSGTQLSVL.